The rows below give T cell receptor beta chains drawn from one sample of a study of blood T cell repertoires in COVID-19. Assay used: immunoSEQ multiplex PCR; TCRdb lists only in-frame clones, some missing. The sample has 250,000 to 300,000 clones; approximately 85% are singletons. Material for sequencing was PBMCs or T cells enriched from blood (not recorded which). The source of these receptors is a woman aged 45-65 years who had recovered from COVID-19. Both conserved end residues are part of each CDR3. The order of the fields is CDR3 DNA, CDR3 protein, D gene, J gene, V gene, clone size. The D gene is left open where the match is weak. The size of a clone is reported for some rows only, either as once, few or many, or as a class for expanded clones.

cdr3_nt: TGTGCCAGCAGTGTCGGGAAAGAGACCCAGTACTTC
cdr3_aa: CASSVGKETQYF
d_call: .
j_call: TRBJ2-5
v_call: TRBV2
clone_size: .

cdr3_nt: TGTGCCAGCAGCCAACGGGACAACAATCAGCCCCAGCATTTT
cdr3_aa: CASSQRDNNQPQHF
d_call: .
j_call: TRBJ1-5
v_call: TRBV7-2
clone_size: .

cdr3_nt: TGTGCCAGCAGCCAAGCAGGGGCCATATATTTT
cdr3_aa: CASSQAGAIYF
d_call: .
j_call: TRBJ1-3
v_call: TRBV3-1/TRBV3-2
clone_size: .

cdr3_nt: TGTGCCAGCAGTTACTCCGGGCCAGGGCCTAATGAAAAACTGTTTTTT
cdr3_aa: CASSYSGPGPNEKLFF
d_call: .
j_call: TRBJ1-4
v_call: TRBV6-5
clone_size: once

cdr3_nt: TGCGCCAGCAGCTTGGGCTCTAACCGGAGGGCAGATACGCAGTATTTT
cdr3_aa: CASSLGSNRRADTQYF
d_call: .
j_call: TRBJ2-3
v_call: TRBV5-1
clone_size: .

cdr3_nt: TGCGCCAGCAGCCAAGTCGGACAGGGCCATGGCTACACCTTC
cdr3_aa: CASSQVGQGHGYTF
d_call: TRBD1
j_call: TRBJ1-2
v_call: TRBV4-1
clone_size: few

cdr3_nt: TGTGCCGCGGGACAGGGGGCCAACACCGGGGAGCTGTTTTTT
cdr3_aa: CAAGQGANTGELFF
d_call: TRBD1
j_call: TRBJ2-2
v_call: TRBV10-3
clone_size: .

cdr3_nt: TGTGCCAGCAGTGGCCTCTCACTAGCGGGAGGGGCCAATGAGCAGTTCTTC
cdr3_aa: CASSGLSLAGGANEQFF
d_call: TRBD2
j_call: TRBJ2-1
v_call: TRBV25-1
clone_size: .

cdr3_nt: TGTGCCAGTAGTATTGAAGCGGGAGGGTACCCCAATGAGCAGTTCTTC
cdr3_aa: CASSIEAGGYPNEQFF
d_call: TRBD2
j_call: TRBJ2-1
v_call: TRBV19
clone_size: .

cdr3_nt: TGTGCCAGCAGTCTCGGGCCGGGACAGCCATCCTTCTCTGGAAACACCATATATTTT
cdr3_aa: CASSLGPGQPSFSGNTIYF
d_call: TRBD1
j_call: TRBJ1-3
v_call: TRBV27
clone_size: few

cdr3_nt: TGTGCCAGCAGTTTCAACAGGGGGCAAGAGACCCAGTACTTC
cdr3_aa: CASSFNRGQETQYF
d_call: TRBD1
j_call: TRBJ2-5
v_call: TRBV27
clone_size: .

cdr3_nt: TGTGCCAGCAGCGTAAGAGCACTAGCGGATAATGAGCAGTTCTTC
cdr3_aa: CASSVRALADNEQFF
d_call: TRBD2
j_call: TRBJ2-1
v_call: TRBV9
clone_size: .

cdr3_nt: TGTGCCAGCAGCTCCACAGGGTATATCACTGAAGCTTTCTTT
cdr3_aa: CASSSTGYITEAFF
d_call: .
j_call: TRBJ1-1
v_call: TRBV28
clone_size: .

cdr3_nt: TGCGCCAGCAGGACTAGCGGGATCAACTACTCTGGGGCCAACGTCCTGACTTTC
cdr3_aa: CASRTSGINYSGANVLTF
d_call: TRBD2
j_call: TRBJ2-6
v_call: TRBV10-2
clone_size: .

cdr3_nt: TGTGCCAGCAGTTTCACTACCCCGACTAGCGGGACAGAGTTCTTC
cdr3_aa: CASSFTTPTSGTEFF
d_call: TRBD2
j_call: TRBJ2-1
v_call: TRBV27
clone_size: .

cdr3_nt: TGTGCCAGCAGCCAATGGACAGGGGACACTGAAGCTTTCTTT
cdr3_aa: CASSQWTGDTEAFF
d_call: TRBD1
j_call: TRBJ1-1
v_call: TRBV7-9
clone_size: .

cdr3_nt: TGTGCCAGCTCACCAGGAGGGGATGGTCAGCCCCAGCATTTT
cdr3_aa: CASSPGGDGQPQHF
d_call: .
j_call: TRBJ1-5
v_call: TRBV18
clone_size: once

cdr3_nt: TGTGCCAGCAGCTTAGGTAGCGGGAGAAACAATGAGCAGTTCTTC
cdr3_aa: CASSLGSGRNNEQFF
d_call: TRBD2
j_call: TRBJ2-1
v_call: TRBV11-1
clone_size: .

cdr3_nt: TGTGCCAGCAGCTTAGCACTGCCGGGACAGGGTACCGCTGAGCAGTTCTTC
cdr3_aa: CASSLALPGQGTAEQFF
d_call: TRBD1
j_call: TRBJ2-1
v_call: TRBV11-2
clone_size: .

cdr3_nt: TGTGCCAGCAGCCAAGGACTGTACTATGGCTACACCTTC
cdr3_aa: CASSQGLYYGYTF
d_call: .
j_call: TRBJ1-2
v_call: TRBV12-3/TRBV12-4
clone_size: .

cdr3_nt: TGTGCCAGCTCACCATACCAGGGGAAAAAGGATACGCAGTATTTT
cdr3_aa: CASSPYQGKKDTQYF
d_call: .
j_call: TRBJ2-3
v_call: TRBV18
clone_size: .

cdr3_nt: TGTGCCAGCAGCCAAGTTACAGGGGGGTGGTACGAGCAGTACTTC
cdr3_aa: CASSQVTGGWYEQYF
d_call: TRBD1
j_call: TRBJ2-7
v_call: TRBV4-2
clone_size: .

cdr3_nt: TGTGCCAGCAGTGTACGGGGGACCTACGAGCAGTACTTC
cdr3_aa: CASSVRGTYEQYF
d_call: .
j_call: TRBJ2-7
v_call: TRBV5-4
clone_size: .

cdr3_nt: TGTGCCATCAGTGACTCTAGCGGGAGTTCCTACGAGCAGTACTTC
cdr3_aa: CAISDSSGSSYEQYF
d_call: TRBD2
j_call: TRBJ2-7
v_call: TRBV10-3
clone_size: once

cdr3_nt: TGTGCCAGCAGCCCCCGGACAGCGAACACCGGGGAGCTGTTTTTT
cdr3_aa: CASSPRTANTGELFF
d_call: .
j_call: TRBJ2-2
v_call: TRBV7-2
clone_size: .

cdr3_nt: TGTGCCAGCTCACCAAGCAGACAGGGGGTTGATGGCTACACCTTC
cdr3_aa: CASSPSRQGVDGYTF
d_call: TRBD1
j_call: TRBJ1-2
v_call: TRBV18
clone_size: once

cdr3_nt: TGTGCCAGCAGTTATCTCAGCGGGAGTACAAATGAGCAGTTCTTC
cdr3_aa: CASSYLSGSTNEQFF
d_call: TRBD2
j_call: TRBJ2-1
v_call: TRBV6-5
clone_size: .

cdr3_nt: TGTGCCAGCAGCAAGGATACAGGGGGCTTCTACGAGCAGTACTTC
cdr3_aa: CASSKDTGGFYEQYF
d_call: TRBD1
j_call: TRBJ2-7
v_call: TRBV9
clone_size: .

cdr3_nt: TGTGCCAGCAGCTTAGGACAGAGCCATAATTCACCCCTCCACTTT
cdr3_aa: CASSLGQSHNSPLHF
d_call: .
j_call: TRBJ1-6
v_call: TRBV7-8
clone_size: .

cdr3_nt: TGCGCCAGCAGCTTAAGAACAGCTAATAATTCACCCCTCCACTTT
cdr3_aa: CASSLRTANNSPLHF
d_call: .
j_call: TRBJ1-6
v_call: TRBV5-1
clone_size: .

cdr3_nt: TGTGCCTCCCAAACGACGGGACAGGGATCCTACGAGCAGTACTTC
cdr3_aa: CASQTTGQGSYEQYF
d_call: TRBD1
j_call: TRBJ2-7
v_call: TRBV28
clone_size: .

cdr3_nt: TGTGCCAGTAGTAATCCCGGGACAGGGGTTGGTGGCTACACCTTC
cdr3_aa: CASSNPGTGVGGYTF
d_call: TRBD1
j_call: TRBJ1-2
v_call: TRBV19
clone_size: .

cdr3_nt: TGTGCCAGCAGCTATGGACAGGGTACCAACTATGGCTACACCTTC
cdr3_aa: CASSYGQGTNYGYTF
d_call: TRBD1
j_call: TRBJ1-2
v_call: TRBV28
clone_size: once

cdr3_nt: TGTGCCATCAGTGCCCCGGGACAGGTTTACAATGAGCAGTTCTTC
cdr3_aa: CAISAPGQVYNEQFF
d_call: TRBD1
j_call: TRBJ2-1
v_call: TRBV10-3
clone_size: .

cdr3_nt: TGTGCCAGCAGCCAGGGACAGGGGAACACTGAAGCTTTCTTT
cdr3_aa: CASSQGQGNTEAFF
d_call: TRBD1
j_call: TRBJ1-1
v_call: TRBV6-5
clone_size: .

cdr3_nt: TGTGCCAGCAGTTTCCCGACTAGCGGGGTAAATGAGCAGTTCTTC
cdr3_aa: CASSFPTSGVNEQFF
d_call: TRBD2
j_call: TRBJ2-1
v_call: TRBV28
clone_size: .

cdr3_nt: TGTGCCAGCAGCTTAGCGGCGGCAGGGGACTATGGCTACACCTTC
cdr3_aa: CASSLAAAGDYGYTF
d_call: .
j_call: TRBJ1-2
v_call: TRBV7-9
clone_size: .